The subject of this entry is one T cell receptor beta chain. This sample is drawn from a study of post-analysis software for immune sequencing data. Every TCR beta cDNA library bore unique molecular identifiers. TCRdb re-called the PCR reads through MiXCR, storing one row per CDR3 protein. The sample consists of fewer than 600,000 distinct CDR3 sequences, roughly 45% of them appearing once. The receptor was derived from a girl aged 5-17 years with multiple sclerosis. The material sequenced was blood.

CDR3 sequence reads: CATDTRASPNNEQFF. CDR3 DNA: TGTGCCACTGATACGAGAGCTTCGCCAAACAATGAGCAGTTCTTC. The V call is TRBV7-9, the J call TRBJ2-1, with D unclear. V lost 10 bases and J 5 bases, leaving 21 bases between the germline ends. Germline loops: CDR1 SEHNR, CDR2 FQNEAQ (reference sequence). The CDR3 spans 15 residues.